The clone carrying this TCR beta chain was recorded once. In the study's own analysis: Using reference gene primer amplification, nucleated cell counts were estimated. Sequencing used immunoSEQ multiplex PCR; TCRdb keeps in-frame clones, though not all of them. The V and J calls and clone size were taken over from that table, and D and trimming were inferred from the DNA. This table holds a few hundred thousand clones, about 91% found once. This entry is derived from a study of blood T cell repertoires in COVID-19. About the research overall: Sites in the United States, Italy and Spain provided acute and convalescent COVID-19 samples. Nucleic acid was either cDNA or gDNA, and it came from T cells, B-cell-depleted T cells, or PBMCs.

Trimming cost V 3 bases and J 2 bases; bases outside gene matches: 5. CDR1 and CDR2 (germline): SGHTA, FQGNSA. The CDR3 covers 15 residues. The source of this sequence is a woman in her sixties or seventies with acute or convalescent COVID-19. Sequencing input: peripheral blood. The chain joins TRBV7-2 to TRBJ2-7, with 9 bases lining up with TRBD2. The CDR3 is CASSLRTSATYEQYF. As DNA, the CDR3 is TGTGCCAGCAGCTTGAGGACTAGCGCCACCTACGAGCAGTACTTC.